The T cell receptor beta chain described here comes from a study of cytomegalovirus exposure and HLA in healthy donors. The PCR was carried out with 60 Vbeta primers and 13 Jbeta primers. The data were produced by immunoSEQ multiplex PCR, yet TCRdb's version contains in-frame clones alone and is incomplete. The sample includes 150,000 to 200,000 clones, roughly 85% of them seen just once. Regarding this clone: Its specificity is unknown.

Overall study findings and caveats: HLA alleles showed associations with around 15,000 TCR beta sequences in a later analysis, at a 0.05 false discovery rate. Specific recognition of CMV antigens was confirmed in vitro for a few chains (all CMV-associated). Equally common other TCR beta chains were less clonally expanded than HLA-associated ones, a later analysis found. Later analysis associated a missense DCLRE1C variant with TCR beta V- and J-gene trimming.

Per the germline V gene, CDR1 is SGHTA and CDR2 is FQGNSA. Trimming at V came to 2 bases and at J to 0 bases, leaving 8 bases not matched to a gene. The CDR3 runs 17 residues. The chain is built from TRBV7-2 and TRBJ2-3; 7 nucleotides align to TRBD2. The sequence was obtained from a man younger than 30 in good health and CMV-seropositive. Sequenced input: PBMCs. CDR3 DNA sequence: TGTGCCAGCAGCTTAACCGGGAGGCACTCTAGCACAGATACGCAGTATTTT. It encodes CASSLTGRHSSTDTQYF.